This TCR beta chain was recovered during a study of cytomegalovirus exposure and HLA in healthy donors. The PCR contained 60 Vbeta and 13 Jbeta primers. The assay was immunoSEQ multiplex PCR, and TCRdb's table has in-frame clones only and misses some. The repertoire holds some 60,000 clones, with more than 70% as singletons. Germline V gives CDR1 SGHVS, CDR2 FQNEAQ. There are 13 residues in the CDR3. The J segment lost 11 bases and the V segment lost 4 bases, leaving 10 bases of the junction unmatched. V is TRBV7-8 and J is TRBJ1-1, with 7 bases fitting TRBD1. The sample taken for sequencing was PBMCs. The clonotype comes from a young woman in good health and CMV-seronegative. This CDR3 is CASSSRDRVRAFF. In DNA, the CDR3 is TGTGCCAGCAGCTCACGCGACAGGGTGCGTGCTTTCTTT.